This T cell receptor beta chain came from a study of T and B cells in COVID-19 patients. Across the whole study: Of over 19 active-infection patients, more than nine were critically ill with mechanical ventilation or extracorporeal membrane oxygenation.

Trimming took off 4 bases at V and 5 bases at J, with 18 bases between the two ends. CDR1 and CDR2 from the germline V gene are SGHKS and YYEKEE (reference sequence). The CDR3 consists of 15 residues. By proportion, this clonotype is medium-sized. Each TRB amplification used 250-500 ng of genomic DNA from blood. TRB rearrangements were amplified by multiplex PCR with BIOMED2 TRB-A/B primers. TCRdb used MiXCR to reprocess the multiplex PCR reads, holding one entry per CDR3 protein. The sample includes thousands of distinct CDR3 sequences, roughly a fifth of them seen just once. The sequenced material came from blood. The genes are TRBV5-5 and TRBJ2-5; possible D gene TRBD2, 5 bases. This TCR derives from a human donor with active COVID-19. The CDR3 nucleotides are TGTGCCAGCAGCCCTTTTTTGGGAGTGGAGGAGACCCAGTACTTC. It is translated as CASSPFLGVEETQYF.